This is a list of T cell receptor beta chains from one sample in a study of shared clonotypes between healthy human individuals. Sequencing used immunoSEQ multiplex PCR; TCRdb keeps in-frame clones, though not all of them. The sample has millions of clones; about 93% are singletons. Sequencing was carried out using naive CD8+ T cells from PBMCs. The receptors originated from a man younger than 35 in good health. Some clones in this sample may be carry-over from other donors' samples. The CDR3 runs from the conserved cysteine through the conserved F or W. A D gene is named only where the DNA matches it firmly. Clone size, where shown, is once, few, many, or a class for clones that have expanded.

clone size	D gene	V gene	J gene	CDR3 DNA	CDR3 protein
NA	TRBD1	TRBV4-3	TRBJ2-5	TGCGCCAGCAGCCGAGGACAGGGAGGTCCAGAGACCCAGTACTTC	CASSRGQGGPETQYF
NA	NA	TRBV2	TRBJ1-1	TGTGCCAGCAGGGGACGGACGAACACTGAAGCTTTCTTT	CASRGRTNTEAFF
NA	NA	TRBV2	TRBJ1-2	TGTGCCAGCCTTACCCTCCCCGTAATTAACTATGGCTACACCTTC	CASLTLPVINYGYTF
NA	NA	TRBV2	TRBJ2-1	TGTGCCAGCAGTGACGAGATAGCAGGTCCCTACAATGAGCAGTTCTTC	CASSDEIAGPYNEQFF
NA	NA	TRBV28	TRBJ1-5	TGTGCCAGCAGTCAGCGAGGGGCCGGGGGGAATCAGCCCCAGCATTTT	CASSQRGAGGNQPQHF
once	TRBD2	TRBV4-1	TRBJ2-1	TGCGCCAGCAGCCAAGGGTCCGGGCGGGAGGCCAACAATGAGCAGTTCTTC	CASSQGSGREANNEQFF
NA	NA	TRBV4-1	TRBJ1-1	TGCGCCAGCAGCCAAGCCGGTACAGGGCCTGAAGCTTTCTTT	CASSQAGTGPEAFF
NA	NA	TRBV6-1	TRBJ1-5	TGTGCCAGCAGGACGACAGGATATCAGCCCCAGCATTTT	CASRTTGYQPQHF
NA	TRBD2	TRBV7-9	TRBJ2-7	TGTGCCAGCAGGCGTAGCGTTGCTAGCGGGAATCCATCCTACGAGCAGTACTTC	CASRRSVASGNPSYEQYF
NA	NA	TRBV28	TRBJ1-5	TGTGCCAGCAGTTTATTAGGGGTAGGGGACAATCAGCCCCAGCATTTT	CASSLLGVGDNQPQHF
NA	NA	TRBV19	TRBJ2-7	TGTGCCAGTAGTAGTTCCACCGACCCCTACGAGCAGTACTTC	CASSSSTDPYEQYF
NA	NA	TRBV2	TRBJ2-3	TGTGCCAGCAGTGACGGGACATTTAGCACAGATACGCAGTATTTT	CASSDGTFSTDTQYF
NA	NA	TRBV27	TRBJ1-1	TGTGCCAGCAGCACTACAGCAGGGACGGGTGGGACTGAAGCTTTCTTT	CASSTTAGTGGTEAFF
few	TRBD1	TRBV7-2	TRBJ1-2	TGTGCCAGCAGACCTCGGGACAGGGGGCATGGCTACACCTTC	CASRPRDRGHGYTF
once	NA	TRBV9	TRBJ2-7	TGTGCCAGCAGCGAGGGCGGACTGCCTCTCTACGAGCAGTACTTC	CASSEGGLPLYEQYF
once	TRBD1	TRBV27	TRBJ2-7	TGTGCCAGCAAACTAGGGGTAGGGACAGGGTTTGGCGAGCAGTACTTC	CASKLGVGTGFGEQYF
NA	NA	TRBV7-9	TRBJ1-2	TGTGCCAGCAGCTTAGGAGGTTGGGGGACCCAGTACGGCTACACCTTC	CASSLGGWGTQYGYTF
NA	NA	TRBV7-8	TRBJ2-7	TGTGCCAGCACCTCCTCAGGGCCCTCATCCCCCTACGAGCAGTACTTC	CASTSSGPSSPYEQYF
NA	NA	TRBV30	TRBJ1-2	TGTGCCTGGAGAGACATTGACAGATTCTATGGCTACACCTTC	CAWRDIDRFYGYTF
NA	NA	TRBV7-6	TRBJ1-2	TGTGCCAGCAGCGCGAATTCGGGACCAAGTTCTAACTATGGCTACACCTTC	CASSANSGPSSNYGYTF
NA	TRBD1	TRBV27	TRBJ2-7	TGTGCCAGCGCTAACGTTACGGACAGGTTCGACGAGCAGTACTTC	CASANVTDRFDEQYF
NA	NA	TRBV5-6	TRBJ2-3	TGTGCCAGCAGCACACGACGGCGGGACCGCACAGATACGCAGTATTTT	CASSTRRRDRTDTQYF
NA	NA	TRBV7-9	TRBJ1-1	TGTGCCAGCAGCTTCACAGGAGAAGCTTTCTTT	CASSFTGEAFF
NA	TRBD2	TRBV27	TRBJ2-7	TGTGCCAGCAGTTTACGCGGCGGGAGGGCCTACGAGCAGTACTTC	CASSLRGGRAYEQYF
few	NA	TRBV5-1	TRBJ1-1	TGCGCCAGCAGCTTGGGTGGTCTTAACACTGAAGCTTTCTTT	CASSLGGLNTEAFF
NA	TRBD2	TRBV7-3	TRBJ2-1	TGTGCCAGCAGCTCTGGACTAGCGGGAGGGAGTTCCTACAATGAGCAGTTCTTC	CASSSGLAGGSSYNEQFF
few	NA	TRBV29-1	TRBJ1-3	TGCAGCGTGAGCAGCGGGGGCTCTGGAAACACCATATATTTT	CSVSSGGSGNTIYF
NA	NA	TRBV4-3	TRBJ2-2	TGCGCCAGCAGCCACGACGGACTGTACACCGGGGAGCTGTTTTTT	CASSHDGLYTGELFF
NA	NA	TRBV11-2	TRBJ1-1	TGTGCCAGCAGCTTAGAGTCAGGGAGGACTGAAGCTTTCTTT	CASSLESGRTEAFF
NA	NA	TRBV11-2	TRBJ2-7	TGTGCCAGCAGCTTTAACAGGGTCGAATCCTACGAGCAGTACTTC	CASSFNRVESYEQYF
NA	TRBD2	TRBV7-9	TRBJ2-1	TGTGCCAGCAGCTCAGAACTAGCGGCCAGATACAATGAGCAGTTCTTC	CASSSELAARYNEQFF
once	TRBD2	TRBV4-1	TRBJ2-1	TGCGCCAGCAGCCAACCAATAGCGGGGGTCGACAATGAGCAGTTCTTC	CASSQPIAGVDNEQFF
NA	TRBD2	TRBV28	TRBJ2-7	TGTGCCAGCACCACAGACCCGGGACTACAATACGAGCAGTACTTC	CASTTDPGLQYEQYF
NA	NA	TRBV7-3	TRBJ2-7	TGTGCCAGCAGCCCGGACGCTTGGTACGAGCAGTACTTC	CASSPDAWYEQYF
NA	NA	TRBV28	TRBJ2-7	TGTGCCAGCAGTCCAGGGTCATCCGAGCAGTACTTC	CASSPGSSEQYF
NA	TRBD2	TRBV7-6	TRBJ2-2	TGTGCCAGCAGCGTCCTAGCGGGCCCCAACACCGGGGAGCTGTTTTTT	CASSVLAGPNTGELFF
NA	NA	TRBV13	TRBJ2-1	TGTGCCAGCAGCCCCCAGCTCCCCAATGAGCAGTTCTTC	CASSPQLPNEQFF
NA	NA	TRBV27	TRBJ2-5	TGTGCCAGCAGTATACTGGGGGGCGGGGAGACCCAGTACTTC	CASSILGGGETQYF
NA	NA	TRBV13	TRBJ2-1	TGTGCCAGCAGTCAGCAGGGACGCGGGCAGTTCTTC	CASSQQGRGQFF
NA	NA	TRBV11-2	TRBJ2-6	TGTGCCAGCAGCGCGTACAGGGCAGACTCAAGCTCTGGGGCCAACGTCCTGACTTTC	CASSAYRADSSSGANVLTF
NA	NA	TRBV5-4	TRBJ2-1	TGTGCCAGCAGCTTCAATAAAAATGAGCAGTTCTTC	CASSFNKNEQFF
NA	TRBD2	TRBV29-1	TRBJ2-3	TGCAGCGTTGCCCCGACTAGCGGGGGTACAGATACGCAGTATTTT	CSVAPTSGGTDTQYF
NA	NA	TRBV27	TRBJ2-2	TGTGCCAGCAGTCGGATTGGGGGGAGCGGGGAGCTGTTTTTT	CASSRIGGSGELFF
NA	TRBD2	TRBV18	TRBJ2-1	TGTGCCAGCTCACCCGACAGCGGGAACTACAATGAGCAGTTCTTC	CASSPDSGNYNEQFF
once	NA	TRBV6-6	TRBJ2-3	TGTGCCAGCAGTCCGCTAGCGTATAGCACAGATACGCAGTATTTT	CASSPLAYSTDTQYF
NA	TRBD2	TRBV29-1	TRBJ2-5	TGCAGCGTTGGGACTAGCGGACTATACCAAGAGACCCAGTACTTC	CSVGTSGLYQETQYF
NA	TRBD1	TRBV4-1	TRBJ2-7	TGCGCCAGCAGCCGAGATAGGGGACAGGACTACGAGCAGTACTTC	CASSRDRGQDYEQYF
NA	TRBD2	TRBV28	TRBJ2-1	TGTGCCAGCAGGGGGACTAGCGCGAATGAGCAGTTCTTC	CASRGTSANEQFF
NA	TRBD2	TRBV10-3	TRBJ2-7	TGTGCCATCAGTGAGTCGGGACTAGCGGGTTACGAGCAGTACTTC	CAISESGLAGYEQYF
NA	TRBD2	TRBV7-9	TRBJ2-7	TGTGCCAGCAGCTTGTCGAAACTAGCGTCCTACGAGCAGTACTTC	CASSLSKLASYEQYF
NA	TRBD2	TRBV27	TRBJ2-7	TGTGCCAGCAGTCCCCGTGGGGGAGGGGGACTAGTCTACGAGCAGTACTTC	CASSPRGGGGLVYEQYF
NA	NA	TRBV11-2	TRBJ2-1	TGTGCCAGCAGGCCCCCCGGGCCGTACAATGAGCAGTTCTTC	CASRPPGPYNEQFF
NA	TRBD2	TRBV5-1	TRBJ2-7	TGCGCCAGCAGCTTTAGGTCGGGAGGAGCCTACGAGCAGTACTTC	CASSFRSGGAYEQYF
NA	TRBD1	TRBV6-5	TRBJ2-7	TGTGCCAGCAGTTCAACCGGGACAGGGGGCTACGAGCAGTACTTC	CASSSTGTGGYEQYF